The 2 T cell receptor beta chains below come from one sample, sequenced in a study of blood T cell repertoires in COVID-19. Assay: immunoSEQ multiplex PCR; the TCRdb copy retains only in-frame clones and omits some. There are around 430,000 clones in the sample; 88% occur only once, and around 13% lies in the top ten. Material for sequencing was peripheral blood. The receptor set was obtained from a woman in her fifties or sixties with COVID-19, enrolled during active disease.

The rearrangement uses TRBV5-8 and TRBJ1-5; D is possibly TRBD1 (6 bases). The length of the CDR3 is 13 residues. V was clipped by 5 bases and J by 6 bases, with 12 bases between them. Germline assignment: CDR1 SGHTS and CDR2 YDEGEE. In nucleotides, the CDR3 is TGTGCCAGCAGGCGCAGGGGTTTTCAGCCCCAGCATTTT. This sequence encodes CASRRRGFQPQHF.

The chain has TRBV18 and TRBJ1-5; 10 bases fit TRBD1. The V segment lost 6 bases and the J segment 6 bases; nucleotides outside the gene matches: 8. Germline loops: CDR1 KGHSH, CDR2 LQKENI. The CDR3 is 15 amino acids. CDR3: CASSSRQGAFQPQHF. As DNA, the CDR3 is TGTGCCAGCTCTTCGAGACAGGGGGCTTTTCAGCCCCAGCATTTT.